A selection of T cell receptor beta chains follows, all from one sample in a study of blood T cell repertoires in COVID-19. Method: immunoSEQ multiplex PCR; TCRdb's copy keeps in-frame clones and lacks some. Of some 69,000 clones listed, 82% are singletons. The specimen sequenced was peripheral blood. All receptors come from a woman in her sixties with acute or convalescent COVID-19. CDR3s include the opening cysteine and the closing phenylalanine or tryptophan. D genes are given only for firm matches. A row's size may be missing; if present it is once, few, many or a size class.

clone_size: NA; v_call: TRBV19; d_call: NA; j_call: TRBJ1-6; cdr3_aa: CASETGTTNSPLHF; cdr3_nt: TGTGCCAGTGAAACCGGGACAACCAATTCACCCCTCCACTTT
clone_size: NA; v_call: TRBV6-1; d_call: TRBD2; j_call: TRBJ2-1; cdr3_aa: CASSEVLAGTSYNEQFF; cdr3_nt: TGTGCCAGCAGTGAAGTCCTAGCGGGGACCTCCTACAATGAGCAGTTCTTC
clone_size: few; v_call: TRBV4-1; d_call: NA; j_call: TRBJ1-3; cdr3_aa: CASSQAGSGNTIYF; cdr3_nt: TGCGCCAGCAGCCAAGCGGGCTCTGGAAACACCATATATTTT
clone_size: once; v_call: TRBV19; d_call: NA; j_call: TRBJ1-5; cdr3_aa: CASSLGHTSERPQHF; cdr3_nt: TGTGCCAGTAGTTTGGGACACACCTCGGAGCGGCCCCAGCATTTT
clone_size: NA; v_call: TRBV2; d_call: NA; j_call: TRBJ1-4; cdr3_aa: CASSEQVPPGEKLFF; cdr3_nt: TGTGCCAGCAGTGAACAGGTCCCACCGGGGGAAAAACTGTTTTTT
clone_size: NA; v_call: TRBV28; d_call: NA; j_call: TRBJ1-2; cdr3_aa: CASSPRGYGYTF; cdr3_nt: TGTGCCAGCAGCCCCCGAGGGTATGGCTACACCTTC
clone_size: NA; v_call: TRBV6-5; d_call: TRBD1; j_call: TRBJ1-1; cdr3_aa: CASSIQGAFEAFF; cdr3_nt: TGTGCCAGCAGTATACAGGGGGCGTTTGAAGCTTTCTTT
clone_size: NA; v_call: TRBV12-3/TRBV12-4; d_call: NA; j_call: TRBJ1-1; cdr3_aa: CASSFSQNEAFF; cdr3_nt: TGTGCCAGCAGTTTCTCCCAGAATGAAGCTTTCTTT
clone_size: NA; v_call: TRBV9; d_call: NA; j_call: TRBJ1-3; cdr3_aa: CASSRTGNSGNTIYF; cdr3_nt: TGTGCCAGCAGTCGCACAGGGAACTCTGGAAACACCATATATTTT
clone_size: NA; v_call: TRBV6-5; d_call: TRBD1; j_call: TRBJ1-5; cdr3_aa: CASRKGQVINQPQHF; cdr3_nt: TGTGCCAGCCGTAAGGGACAGGTAATCAATCAGCCCCAGCATTTT
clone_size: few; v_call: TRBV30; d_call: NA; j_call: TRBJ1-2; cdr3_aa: CAGTGLRGYTF; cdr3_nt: TGTGCCGGTACGGGACTTCGTGGCTACACCTTC
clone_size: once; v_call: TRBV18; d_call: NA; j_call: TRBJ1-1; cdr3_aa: CASSHFPGENTEAFF; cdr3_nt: TGTGCCAGCTCACATTTTCCAGGGGAGAACACTGAAGCTTTCTTT
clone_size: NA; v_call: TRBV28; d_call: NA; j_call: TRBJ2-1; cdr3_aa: CASSFLQGRLNEQFF; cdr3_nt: TGTGCCAGCAGTTTCTTACAGGGCCGGCTCAATGAGCAGTTCTTC
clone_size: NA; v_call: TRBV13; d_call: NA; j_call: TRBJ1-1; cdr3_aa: CASSIGGGRMNTEAFF; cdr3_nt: TGTGCCAGCAGCATCGGCGGGGGGAGGATGAACACTGAAGCTTTCTTT
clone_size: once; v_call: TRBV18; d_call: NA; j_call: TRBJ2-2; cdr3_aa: CASSTLPQGGSGELFF; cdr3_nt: TGTGCCAGCTCTACCCTACCTCAGGGTGGCAGCGGGGAGCTGTTTTTT
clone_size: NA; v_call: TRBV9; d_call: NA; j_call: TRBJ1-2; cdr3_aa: CASSVDPGNPYGYTF; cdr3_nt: TGTGCCAGCAGCGTAGACCCAGGGAACCCCTATGGCTACACCTTC
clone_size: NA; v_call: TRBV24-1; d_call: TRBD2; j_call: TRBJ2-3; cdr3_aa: CATSDRTSGSVVDTQYF; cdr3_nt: TGTGCCACCAGTGATAGGACTAGCGGGAGTGTCGTTGATACGCAGTATTTT
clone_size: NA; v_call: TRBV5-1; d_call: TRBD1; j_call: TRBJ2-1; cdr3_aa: CASSLNSGGNEQFF; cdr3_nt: TGCGCCAGCAGCTTGAATTCAGGGGGCAATGAGCAGTTCTTC
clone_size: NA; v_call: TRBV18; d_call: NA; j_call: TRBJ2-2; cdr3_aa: CASSQRLTGNTGELFF; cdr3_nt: TGTGCCAGCTCACAACGACTGACAGGAAACACCGGGGAGCTGTTTTTT
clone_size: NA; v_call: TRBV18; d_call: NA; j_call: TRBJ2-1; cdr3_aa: CASSDNRGEQFF; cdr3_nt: TGTGCCAGCTCAGACAACCGGGGAGAGCAGTTCTTC
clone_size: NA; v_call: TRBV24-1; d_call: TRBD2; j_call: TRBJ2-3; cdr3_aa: CATSDPGLAVDTQYF; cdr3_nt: TGTGCCACCAGTGACCCAGGACTAGCGGTCGATACGCAGTATTTT
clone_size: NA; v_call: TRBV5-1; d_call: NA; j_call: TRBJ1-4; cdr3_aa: CASSQLGQTNEKLFF; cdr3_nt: TGCGCCAGCAGCCAACTTGGACAGACTAATGAAAAACTGTTTTTT
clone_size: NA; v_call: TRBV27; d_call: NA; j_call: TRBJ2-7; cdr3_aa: CASSLTLALVEYEQYF; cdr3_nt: TGTGCCAGCAGTTTGACTCTAGCGTTGGTGGAGTACGAGCAGTACTTC
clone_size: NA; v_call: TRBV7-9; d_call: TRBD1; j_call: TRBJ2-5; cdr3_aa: CASSLQGAKETQYF; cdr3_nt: TGTGCCAGCAGCCTCCAGGGGGCGAAAGAGACCCAGTACTTC
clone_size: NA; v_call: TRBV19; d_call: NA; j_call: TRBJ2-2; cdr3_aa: CASRGVSNTGELFF; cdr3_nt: TGTGCCAGTAGGGGCGTTTCGAACACCGGGGAGCTGTTTTTT
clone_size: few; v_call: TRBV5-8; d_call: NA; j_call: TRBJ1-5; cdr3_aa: CASSPKGGGGQPQHF; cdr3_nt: TGTGCCAGCAGCCCTAAAGGAGGCGGGGGTCAGCCCCAGCATTTT
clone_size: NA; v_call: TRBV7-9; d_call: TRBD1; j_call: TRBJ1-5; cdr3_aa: CASSKNRGQPQHF; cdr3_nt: TGTGCCAGCAGCAAAAACAGGGGTCAGCCCCAGCATTTT
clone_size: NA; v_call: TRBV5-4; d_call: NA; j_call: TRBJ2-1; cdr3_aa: CASSLWAGSYNEQFF; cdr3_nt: TGTGCCAGCAGCTTGTGGGCAGGCTCCTACAATGAGCAGTTCTTC